This T cell receptor beta chain is drawn from a study of human T cells and chemical hapten exposure (dated by TCRdb to 2020 to 2023). About the investigation overall: For sensitization, 2% DPC in acetone was applied to a 2 cm by 2 cm area of upper inner arm skin. Libraries were combined into a pool for sequencing, and differences in TCR yield between samples came mainly from small differences in library volumes within the pool. Patch testing was done on the upper back using Finn chambers containing 0.01% DPC, and results were scored after 6 days according to International Contact Dermatitis Research Group standards. The patient cohort, mostly female, included alopecia areata with under or over 50% scalp involvement, alopecia totalis and alopecia universalis. Throughout the study period of about 23 weeks, patients also received therapeutic DPC doses to the scalp every week. Blood for TCR sequencing was provided by twenty-nine alopecia patients at one to four time points (pre-sensitization, 2, 6 and 24 weeks). Patient blood was sampled pre-sensitization (week 0) and at 2, 6 and about 24 weeks after DPC sensitization. This study followed changes in the peripheral blood TCR repertoire in vivo during primary and secondary sensitization of alopecia patients to the hapten diphenylcyclopropenone (DPC). Study-wide conclusions, independent of this receptor: Repeated subsampling changed both the strength of the expansion versus patch-test correlation and the threshold at which that correlation became significant. Significantly more large CDR3 similarity clusters were formed by expanded TCRs than by pre-sensitization or healthy control sets, consistent with antigen-driven responses. DPC sensitization did not change the number of TCRs with a frequency above 1 in 1000, and there was no evidence of changes in global repertoire structure. The number of PT1 expanded TCRs positively correlated with patch test score, significant at thresholds 8, 16 and 32 but not 4. Because all patients had alopecia, a presumed autoimmune disease, the immune response of the patients might differ from that of healthy individuals.

Including the terminal cysteine and phenylalanine, the CDR3 comprises 14 residues. Kept here is only the CDR3 DNA, which spans 42 bases and is read in frame from base 1. Clipping removes 5 bases from V and 5 bases from J, with 8 as the unmatched junction base count. As encoded in the germline V gene (reference sequence), CDR1 is DFQATT while CDR2 is SNEGSKA. This clonotype appeared many times. Its antigen has not been determined. Base quality data are lacking; no much larger clone is found one base away. The receptor library was made with RACE. Reads for this sample came from a NextSeq 500. During library preparation, unique molecular identifiers were attached to individual cDNA molecules so that TCRs could be counted quantitatively and reproducibly. Both TCR alpha and TCR beta chains were sequenced from each blood RNA sample. The published analysis was carried out like this. Samples had a median of about 90,000 TCRs, with a range from roughly 23,224 to 750,000. The Decombinator software suite was used to annotate the V, J and CDR3 of the TCR reads. For PS versus PT1 abundance plots, all samples were subsampled to the same number of TCRs (28,000). TCRs were defined as expanded if absent before sensitization and observed at least eight times at the 2-week time point. TCRdb applied fastp at Q25 and MiXCR to the public reads, then kept only in-frame beta chains. Merged by CDR3 protein, the rows form single entries marked with the most common genes and DNA. What appears here as the V and J calls and clone size reflects TCRdb's work, not the paper's. This sample gives around 67,000 distinct CDR3 sequences in total; approximately 9% of them show up just once. The ten largest clones represent 3% to 4.5% of the sample.

This specimen's time point label, interpreted: patch test 2, 6 weeks after DPC sensitization. The treatment or condition tag for this specimen amounts to: therapeutic diphenylcyclopropenone sensitization with weekly scalp DPC. At each patch-test visit, blood was drawn before the patch test was applied. To be eligible, patients had to be aged 18 to 70, diagnosed with alopecia and judged suitable for DPC therapy, while pregnant patients were excluded. Unfractionated whole blood was collected in Tempus Blood RNA tubes, and total RNA was extracted from that blood. The origin of this receptor is a woman aged 50 to 65 with alopecia areata. Some clones in this sample may be carry-over from other donors' samples. The sample consisted of whole blood, taken in connection with sensitization to the hapten diphenylcyclopropenone (DPC). The rearrangement joined TRBV20-1 to TRBJ2-1; 8 central nucleotides agree with TRBD1. Here is the DNA: TGCAGTGCTCGATCCGGGACAGGACACAATGAGCAGTTCTTC. Its product reads: CSARSGTGHNEQFF.